These 20 T cell receptor beta chains came from one sample sequenced in a study of blood T cell repertoires in COVID-19. Only in-frame clones appear in the TCRdb table, and some are missing; sequencing was by immunoSEQ multiplex PCR. The data contain 250,000 or so clones, roughly four fifths of them singletons. Specimen: PBMCs or T cells enriched from blood (not recorded which). These receptors were obtained from a man aged 50 to 59 who had recovered from COVID-19.

V gene TRBV25-1 combines with J gene TRBJ1-3, with 10 positions matching TRBD1. In germline, CDR1 is MGHDK, CDR2 SYGVNS. The CDR3 contains 16 residues. The junction had 3 bases not matched to a gene; V was cut back by 3 bases and J by 1 base. CDR3: CASSERQGASGNTIYF. CDR3 DNA: TGTGCCAGCAGTGAGCGACAGGGGGCGTCTGGAAACACCATATATTTT.

The chain uses TRBV5-1 and TRBJ2-3, with D perhaps matching TRBD1 (5 bases). CDR3 length: 14 amino acids. Germline CDR1 is SGHRS and CDR2 is YFSETQ. The V end lost 3 bases, the J end lost 0 bases, and 8 bases lay between the germline ends. CDR3 nucleotide sequence: TGCGCCAGCAGCTCCAGGGTAAGCACAGATACGCAGTATTTT. Encoded protein: CASSSRVSTDTQYF.

The chain recombines TRBV6-5 with TRBJ1-5; TRBD1 agrees at 9 bases. J was trimmed by 7 bases and V by 6 bases; bases with no gene match: 7. The germline CDR1 and CDR2 sequences are MNHEY and SVGAGI. The CDR3 runs 14 residues. Here the CDR3 reads CASRTTGGRQPQHF. CDR3 sequence (DNA): TGTGCCAGCAGGACGACAGGGGGGAGACAGCCCCAGCATTTT.

The chain employs TRBV6-5 and TRBJ2-3; D perhaps matches TRBD2 (6 bases). The CDR3 covers 12 residues. Germline V gene sequence: CDR1 MNHEY, CDR2 SVGAGI. Trimming took off 8 bases at V and 6 bases at J, with 12 bases between the two ends. This chain's CDR3 is CASLEGLDTQYF. The CDR3 nucleotides read TGTGCCAGCCTGGAGGGCCTCGATACGCAGTATTTT.

This clone was picked up a small number of times. This chain uses TRBV9 with TRBJ2-2, with 10 positions matching TRBD1. CDR3 size: 16 residues. After removal of 2 bases from V and 6 bases from J, the junction contained 7 bases not matched to a gene. The germline CDR1 and CDR2 sequences are SGDLS and YYNGEE. CDR3 sequence: CASSVKGQGSAGELFF. CDR3 bases: TGTGCCAGCAGCGTTAAGGGACAGGGGTCCGCCGGGGAGCTGTTTTTT. Drawing the rest from reference TRBV9 and TRBJ2-2, the complete variable domain is DSGVTQTPKHLITATGQRVTLRCSPRSGDLSVYWYQQSLDQGLQFLIQYYNGEERAKGNILERFSAQQFPDLHSELNLSSLELGDSALYFCASSVKGQGSAGELFFGEGSRLTVL.

The chain carries TRBV18 and TRBJ2-2; D is ambiguous. The ends were cut back, 6 bases at V and 3 bases at J, with 11 bases in the middle. Germline assignment: CDR1 KGHSH and CDR2 LQKENI. This CDR3 is 14 amino acids long. DNA of the CDR3: TGTGCCAGCTCGTCGGATCGGGACACCGGGGAGCTGTTTTTT. As protein: CASSSDRDTGELFF.

V gene TRBV5-1 combines with J gene TRBJ2-1; 9 nucleotides agree with TRBD2. The CDR3 runs to 15 residues. Germline V gene data show CDR1 as SGHRS and CDR2 as YFSETQ. Losses at the gene ends were 7 bases for V and 7 bases for J; bases not matched to a gene: 12. CDR3 amino acids: CASFGGTSLLNEQFF. The CDR3 DNA sequence: TGCGCCAGCTTCGGCGGGACTAGCCTCCTTAATGAGCAGTTCTTC.

The chain uses TRBV13 and TRBJ1-1, with D possibly matching TRBD1 (6 bases). The germline V and J ends were trimmed by 5 bases and 4 bases, with 11 bases remaining between them. CDR1 is PRHDT and CDR2 is FYEKMQ in the germline V gene (reference sequence). This CDR3 spans 13 amino acids. The CDR3 loop is CASSTQGPTEAFF. CDR3 nucleotides: TGTGCCAGCAGCACACAGGGACCCACTGAAGCTTTCTTT. Full variable domain (rest looked up from reference TRBV13 and TRBJ1-1): AAGVIQSPRHLIKEKRETATLKCYPIPRHDTVYWYQQGPGQDPQFLISFYEKMQSDKGSIPDRFSAQQFSDYHSELNMSSLELGDSALYFCASSTQGPTEAFFGQGTRLTVV.

The chain links TRBV6-5 to TRBJ2-2; TRBD1 aligns across 8 bases. V was pared by 7 bases and J by 6 bases, with 7 bases of the junction left unmatched. Germline V lookup: CDR1 MNHEY, CDR2 SVGAGI. The CDR3 sequence is 14 residues long. CDR3 coding DNA: TGTGCCAGCAAAGGAGACAGGGGTCCCGGGGAGCTGTTTTTT. This encodes CASKGDRGPGELFF.

CDR3 nucleotide sequence: TGTGCCAGCAGTCCCCCCCCCTCTAGCGGGACCCGCGAGCAGTACTTC. Its protein product is CASSPPPSSGTREQYF. The V and J genes are TRBV28 and TRBJ2-7, with 9 bases that match TRBD2. Germline CDR1 and CDR2: MDHEN and SYDVKM. The ends lost 5 bases at V and 6 bases at J; junction bases unmatched: 14. CDR3 size: 16 residues.

V and J are TRBV6-5 and TRBJ1-1, with D possibly matching TRBD1 (5 bases). Trimming removed 0 bases from V and 8 bases from J, with 19 bases in between. The CDR3 is 16 amino acids. CDR1 and CDR2 (germline): MNHEY, SVGAGI. The CDR3 protein is CASSYSVQGRKSEAFF. CDR3 DNA sequence: TGTGCCAGCAGTTACTCCGTGCAGGGCAGGAAATCGGAAGCTTTCTTT.

CDR3 protein: CASSLATSGPSYEQYF. CDR3 DNA: TGTGCCAGCAGCTTAGCGACTAGCGGACCCTCCTACGAGCAGTACTTC. The chain couples TRBV5-4 to TRBJ2-7; 9 bases map to TRBD2. The CDR3 spans 16 residues. V dropped 2 bases and J dropped 0; count of bases not matched to a gene: 6. Germline CDR1 is SGHNT and CDR2 is YYREEE (reference sequence).

The gene calls are TRBV11-3 and TRBJ2-1; 11 bases are shared with TRBD2. Germline lookup yields CDR1 SGHNT and CDR2 YENEEA. The length of the CDR3 is 15 residues. Trimming at V came to 5 bases and at J to 10 bases, leaving 10 bases not matched to a gene. In DNA form, the CDR3 reads TGTGCCAGCAGCCGGGTCGGGGGACTAGCGGAGGAGCAGTTCTTC. Translation: CASSRVGGLAEEQFF. Drawing the rest from reference TRBV11-3 and TRBJ2-1, the complete variable domain is EAGVVQSPRYKIIEKKQPVAFWCNPISGHNTLYWYLQNLGQGPELLIRYENEEAVDDSQLPKDRFSAERLKGVDSTLKIQPAELGDSAVYLCASSRVGGLAEEQFFGPGTRLTVL.

This chain links TRBV7-6 with TRBJ2-7, with D tentatively TRBD1 (6 bases). Germline CDR1 is SGHVS and CDR2 is FNYEAQ. There are 12 residues in the CDR3. Trimming removed 6 bases at V and 4 bases at J, with 10 bases between. The CDR3 sequence: CASSTGQYEQYF. The CDR3 DNA reads TGTGCCAGCAGTACAGGACAGTACGAGCAGTACTTC.

The CDR3: CAIRAYSGNTIYF. CDR3 DNA: TGTGCCATCAGGGCTTACTCTGGAAACACCATATATTTT. The chain employs TRBV10-3 and TRBJ1-3; no clear D. Per germline, CDR1 ENHRY and CDR2 SYGVKD. The CDR3 consists of 13 residues. V was trimmed by 6 bases and J by 0 bases, leaving 6 bases between them.

V and J are TRBV6-1 and TRBJ2-7; TRBD1 aligns across 9 bases. Looked up from germline, CDR1 is MNHNS and CDR2 is SASEGT. The CDR3 sequence is 16 residues long. Trimming took 4 bases from V and 4 from J; bases not matched to a gene: 11. The CDR3 reads CASSATGGANRYEQYF. CDR3 sequence (DNA): TGTGCCAGCAGTGCCACAGGGGGCGCGAATCGGTACGAGCAGTACTTC.

The sample holds one count of this clone. The chain employs TRBV28 and TRBJ2-2; D is undetermined. Germline V gene data show CDR1 as MDHEN and CDR2 as SYDVKM. Trimming removed 10 bases at V and 1 base at J, with 16 bases between. The CDR3 length is 15 residues. The CDR3 here is CATYLDLMNTGELFF. Written as DNA, the CDR3 is TGTGCCACCTACTTAGATCTAATGAACACCGGGGAGCTGTTTTTT.

The J gene is TRBJ2-5, the V gene TRBV29-1; 10 nucleotides agree with TRBD1. CDR1 is SQVTM, CDR2 ANQGSEA, per germline. The CDR3 sequence is 13 residues long. V was pared by 4 bases and J by 3 bases, with 2 bases of the junction left unmatched. This CDR3 reads CSVVGTGEETQYF. In nucleotides, the CDR3 is TGCAGCGTTGTTGGGACAGGGGAAGAGACCCAGTACTTC.

The chain uses TRBV5-1 and TRBJ1-4; 7 positions agree with TRBD1. V was pared by 5 bases and J by 4 bases, with 11 bases of the junction left unmatched. Germline CDR1 SGHRS, CDR2 YFSETQ. The CDR3 loop spans 16 amino acids. CDR3 residues: CASRTGRGQDNEKLFF. CDR3 DNA: TGCGCCAGCAGAACTGGAAGGGGGCAAGATAATGAAAAACTGTTTTTT.

This sequence joins TRBV27 and TRBJ1-6; D is ambiguous. V lost 2 bases and J lost 0, with 8 bases in between. This CDR3 is 16 amino acids long. The germline V gene has CDR1 MNHEY and CDR2 SMNVEV (reference sequence). The CDR3 region has the DNA TGTGCCAGCAGTTTAGGCAGAGGCTCCTATAATTCACCCCTCCACTTT. Protein product: CASSLGRGSYNSPLHF.